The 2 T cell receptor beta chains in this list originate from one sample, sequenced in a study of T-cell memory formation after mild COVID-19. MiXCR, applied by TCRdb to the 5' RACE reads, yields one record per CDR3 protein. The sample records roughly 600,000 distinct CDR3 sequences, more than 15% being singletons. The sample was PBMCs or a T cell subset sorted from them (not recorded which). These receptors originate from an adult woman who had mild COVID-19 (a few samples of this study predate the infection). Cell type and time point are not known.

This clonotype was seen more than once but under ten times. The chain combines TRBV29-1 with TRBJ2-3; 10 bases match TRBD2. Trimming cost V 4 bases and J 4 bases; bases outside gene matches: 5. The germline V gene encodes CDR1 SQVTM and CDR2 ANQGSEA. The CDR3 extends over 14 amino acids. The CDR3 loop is CSVVERGGSDTQYF. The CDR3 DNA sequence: TGCAGCGTTGTTGAGCGGGGGGGATCAGATACGCAGTATTTT.

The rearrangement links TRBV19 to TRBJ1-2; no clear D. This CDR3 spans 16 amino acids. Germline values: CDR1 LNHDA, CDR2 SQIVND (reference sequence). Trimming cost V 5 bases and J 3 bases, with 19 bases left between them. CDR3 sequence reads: CASSPTPWQRHYGYTF. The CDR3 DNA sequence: TGTGCCAGTAGTCCTACCCCTTGGCAGAGGCACTATGGCTACACCTTC.